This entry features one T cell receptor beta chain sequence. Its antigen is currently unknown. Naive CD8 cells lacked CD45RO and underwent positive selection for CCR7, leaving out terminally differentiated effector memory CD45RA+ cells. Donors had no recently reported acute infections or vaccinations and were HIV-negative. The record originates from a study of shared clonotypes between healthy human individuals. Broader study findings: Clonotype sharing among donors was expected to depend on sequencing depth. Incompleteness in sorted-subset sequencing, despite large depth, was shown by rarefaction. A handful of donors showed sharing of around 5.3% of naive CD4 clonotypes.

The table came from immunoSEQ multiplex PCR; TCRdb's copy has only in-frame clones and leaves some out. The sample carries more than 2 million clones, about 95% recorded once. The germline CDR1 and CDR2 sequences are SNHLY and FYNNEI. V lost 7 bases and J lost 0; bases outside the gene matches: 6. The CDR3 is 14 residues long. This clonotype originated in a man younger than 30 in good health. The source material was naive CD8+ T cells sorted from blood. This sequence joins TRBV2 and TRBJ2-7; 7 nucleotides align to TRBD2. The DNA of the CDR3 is TGTGCCAGCACGGGGCGGGAGACCTCCTACGAGCAGTACTTC. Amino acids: CASTGRETSYEQYF.